The 9 T cell receptor beta chains below come from one sample, sequenced in a study of immune cell composition in non-small cell lung cancer. Measured with immunoSEQ multiplex PCR; TCRdb has only the in-frame clones, and not every one. This sample yields about 2,900 clones, of which 65% to 85% are seen a single time; approximately 10% belongs to the top ten. Separately, the same data were catalogued under a study of CD4 T cells in lung cancer.

The sequenced material came from lung tumor tissue. The receptors come from a human donor with non-small cell lung cancer.

This clone has only a few counts. This chain joins TRBV6-1 and TRBJ1-5; D perhaps matches TRBD1 (6 bases). This CDR3 is 15 amino acids long. CDR1 is MNHNS, CDR2 SASEGT, per germline. Trimming left V 10 bases short and J 4 bases short, with 20 bases between. CDR3 residues: CAITTLGTSNQPQHF. CDR3 bases: TGTGCCATCACTACCCTCGGGACATCGAATCAGCCCCAGCATTTT.

This clone was seen a few times. This chain uses TRBV5-4 with TRBJ2-5; 15 bases agree with TRBD2. Germline V lookup: CDR1 SGHNT, CDR2 YYREEE (reference sequence). The CDR3 loop spans 17 amino acids. Germline trimming cut 4 bases from V and 2 bases from J; bases unmatched to any gene: 6. The CDR3 region is CASSTGTSGRSQETQYF. In DNA, the CDR3 is TGTGCCAGCAGCACTGGGACTAGCGGGAGGTCACAAGAGACCCAGTACTTC.

A single count supports this clone. The CDR3 coding sequence is TGTGCCAGCAGCTTAGTGGGACTGGGCACAGATACGCAGTATTTT. Its protein is CASSLVGLGTDTQYF. The rearrangement joins TRBV7-9 to TRBJ2-3; TRBD2 is a possible D gene (6 bases). The CDR3 contains 15 residues. Between the trimmed V and J ends, which lost 1 base and 1 base, there was a span of 9 bases. From germline, CDR1 is SEHNR and CDR2 FQNEAQ (reference sequence).

J is TRBJ2-5 and V is TRBV4-1, with 12 bases matching TRBD2. From germline, CDR1 is MGHRA and CDR2 YSYEKL. V dropped 4 bases and J dropped 2; count of bases not matched to a gene: 2. CDR3 length: 15 residues. CDR3: CASSRLAGVQETQYF. In nucleotides, the CDR3 is TGCGCCAGCAGCCGACTAGCGGGAGTTCAAGAGACCCAGTACTTC.

The chain combines TRBV7-3 with TRBJ2-3; D possibly corresponds to TRBD2 (6 bases). V gave up 5 bases and J gave up 5 bases, with 11 bases separating them. The CDR3 is 13 residues long. Germline-derived CDR1 and CDR2 are SGHTA and FQGTGA. CDR3 DNA: TGTGCCAGCAGCCTCTGGGGGGTAGATACGCAGTATTTT. This codes for CASSLWGVDTQYF.

In its sample, this clone is large (0.1 to 1%). The rearrangement links TRBV6-1 to TRBJ2-5, with TRBD1 matching 9 bases. The length of the CDR3 is 15 residues. Looked up from germline, CDR1 is MNHNS and CDR2 is SASEGT. Trimming cost V 6 bases and J 2 bases; bases outside gene matches: 7. CDR3 sequence reads: CASRDRGLAQETQYF. The CDR3 nucleotides are TGTGCCAGCAGAGACAGGGGGTTGGCGCAAGAGACCCAGTACTTC.

In this sample, this clone turned up a few times. The chain carries TRBV7-2 and TRBJ2-7; tentative D call: TRBD2 (5 bases). The CDR3 totals 12 residues. Germline V lookup: CDR1 SGHTA, CDR2 FQGNSA. V gave up 4 bases and J gave up 7 bases, with 11 bases separating them. The CDR3 DNA sequence: TGTGCCAGCAGCTCAAACCGAGGGGAGCAGTACTTC. It translates to CASSSNRGEQYF.

The chain has TRBV2 and TRBJ2-7; 10 bases match TRBD2. V was pared by 6 bases and J by 6 bases, with 8 bases of the junction left unmatched. Germline CDR1 is SNHLY and CDR2 is FYNNEI. The CDR3 is made up of 14 amino acids. CDR3 DNA: TGTGCCAGCAGGGCCCCAGCGGGAGGGCTCGAGCAGTACTTC. This sequence encodes CASRAPAGGLEQYF.

This clone was seen once. The chain links TRBV10-3 to TRBJ1-5; maybe TRBD1 (6 bases). The CDR3 covers 14 residues. Per germline, CDR1 ENHRY and CDR2 SYGVKD. Trimming stripped 6 bases from V and 5 bases from J, with 14 bases between. The CDR3 here is CAISRGQPDQPQHF. For the CDR3, the DNA is TGTGCCATCAGCCGGGGACAACCCGATCAGCCCCAGCATTTT.